The 2 T cell receptor beta chains presented below share a single source sample, sequenced in a study of blood T cell repertoires in COVID-19 (TCRdb year 2020). Libraries were built with the immunoSEQ multiplex PCR assay. TCRdb took this table from immuneACCESS and kept in-frame rearrangements with V and J called. Such tables lack part of the clones; where checked against another copy, unresolved V genes explain under half of the gap, and the rest is unexplained. This sample gives under 250,000 clones in total; 80% to 95% of them show up just once. 0.83% of the sample is held by the ten biggest clonotypes. What was sequenced was peripheral blood. The receptors shown here come from a man aged 25 to 40 with COVID-19, enrolled during active disease.

V and J are TRBV13 and TRBJ2-1; tentative D call: TRBD1 (6 bases). CDR3 length equals 14 residues. Germline assignment: CDR1 PRHDT and CDR2 FYEKMQ (reference sequence). Trimming pared 5 bases from V and 10 bases from J, leaving 18 bases between. The CDR3 DNA sequence: TGTGCCAGCAGCCAAACAGGGTTGGGATACGAGCAGTTCTTC. It is translated as CASSQTGLGYEQFF.

The J gene is TRBJ1-5, the V gene TRBV19; TRBD1 matches 8 bases. There are 15 residues in the CDR3. V shed 5 bases, J shed 7 bases, and the junction held 10 bases outside the gene matches. The germline gives CDR1 LNHDA, CDR2 SQIVND (reference sequence). This CDR3 is CASSSRGRQVQPQHF. CDR3 DNA sequence: TGTGCCAGTAGTTCCAGGGGGCGACAGGTCCAGCCCCAGCATTTT. The full variable domain, in which reference TRBV19 and TRBJ1-5 provide the parts outside the CDR3, is DGGITQSPKYLFRKEGQNVTLSCEQNLNHDAMYWYRQDPGQGLRLIYYSQIVNDFQKGDIAEGYSVSREKKESFPLTVTSAQKNPTAFYLCASSSRGRQVQPQHFGDGTRLSIL.